Listed here are 30 T cell receptor beta chains from one sample, sequenced in a study of shared clonotypes between healthy human individuals. Method: immunoSEQ multiplex PCR; TCRdb's copy keeps in-frame clones and lacks some. Counted here are approximately 500,000 clones, about 79% occurring once; the ten biggest clones make up approximately 12%. Specimen: PBMCs. These receptor sequences come from a woman aged 40 to 50 in good health. Some clones in this sample may be carry-over from other donors' samples.

This clone appeared a few times. The chain carries TRBV27 and TRBJ1-5; D is undetermined. Trimming removed 3 bases at V and 7 bases at J, with 4 bases between. The CDR3 is 11 amino acids. The V gene's germline CDR1 is MNHEY and CDR2 SMNVEV (reference sequence). The CDR3 DNA is TGTGCCAGCAGTTTTCGACAGCCCCAGCATTTT. It translates to CASSFRQPQHF.

The chain recombines TRBV5-4 with TRBJ1-1; D ambiguous. Germline V gene sequence: CDR1 SGHNT, CDR2 YYREEE (reference sequence). Trimming cost V 4 bases and J 1 base, with 11 bases left between them. CDR3 length: 14 residues. CDR3 protein: CASSHRNGNTEAFF. CDR3 DNA: TGTGCCAGCAGCCATCGGAACGGGAACACTGAAGCTTTCTTT.

The CDR3 sequence: CASSTKDRVNGYTF. Written as DNA, the CDR3 is TGTGCCAGCAGCACAAAGGACAGGGTGAATGGCTACACCTTC. This chain links TRBV5-4 with TRBJ1-2; 8 bases are a match to TRBD1. From germline, CDR1 is SGHNT and CDR2 YYREEE (reference sequence). The CDR3 is 14 residues long. J was trimmed by 6 bases and V by 4 bases; bases with no gene match: 8.

J is TRBJ2-1 and V is TRBV6-6; D remains ambiguous. V lost 5 bases and J 9 bases, leaving 8 bases between the germline ends. The CDR3 contains 11 residues. The germline V gene has CDR1 MNHNY and CDR2 SVGAGI (reference sequence). CDR3 sequence: CASSHDIEQFF. CDR3 DNA: TGTGCCAGCAGTCACGATATTGAGCAGTTCTTC.

The gene calls are TRBV21-1 and TRBJ2-2. TRBV21-1 is designated a pseudogene. CDR3 length: 15 residues. CDR3 nucleotide sequence: TGTGCCAGCAGCACGGGACCCGCGAACACCGGGGAGCTGTTTTTT. It is translated as CASSTGPANTGELFF.

This chain joins TRBV10-1 and TRBJ2-3; D uncertain. The V and J ends lost 2 bases and 5 bases respectively, with 11 bases between them. The CDR3 runs to 14 residues. CDR1 is WNHNN, CDR2 SYGVQD, per germline (reference sequence). CDR3 sequence (DNA): TGCGCCAGCAGTGAGACCCAGCTGCTAGATACGCAGTATTTT. It encodes CASSETQLLDTQYF.

Only one count was recorded for this clone. This chain joins TRBV7-9 and TRBJ2-5; 8 bases are shared with TRBD1. V shed 4 bases and J 4 bases; nucleotides not matched to a gene: 5. From germline, CDR1 is SEHNR and CDR2 FQNEAQ (reference sequence). The CDR3 runs 14 residues. In DNA form, the CDR3 reads TGTGCCAGCAGCTCTCACAGGGGGAGAGAGACCCAGTACTTC. Protein: CASSSHRGRETQYF. Based on the CDR3 plus reference TRBV7-9 and TRBJ2-5, the full variable domain is DTGVSQNPRHKITKRGQNVTFRCDPISEHNRLYWYRQTLGQGPEFLTYFQNEAQLEKSRLLSDRFSAERPKGSFSTLEIQRTEQGDSAMYLCASSSHRGRETQYFGPGTRLLVL.

V usage is TRBV18 and J usage is TRBJ2-2; no firm D call. The CDR3 extends over 13 amino acids. Per germline, CDR1 KGHSH and CDR2 LQKENI. V shed 1 base and J shed 10 bases, with 10 bases lying between them. The CDR3 DNA reads TGTGCCAGCTCACCACTACCAGAGTTGGAGCTGTTTTTT. Amino acids: CASSPLPELELFF.

The V call is TRBV5-1, the J call TRBJ2-2; D not resolved. Germline CDR1 SGHRS, CDR2 YFSETQ. The CDR3 is 15 residues long. With 0 bases removed from V and 1 base from J, the gap between germline ends came to 7 bases. CDR3 sequence reads: CASSLVQMNTGELFF. CDR3 nucleotides: TGCGCCAGCAGCTTGGTACAGATGAACACCGGGGAGCTGTTTTTT.

V gene TRBV4-3 combines with J gene TRBJ2-3, with D unclear. The CDR3 runs to 13 residues. Trimming pared 0 bases from V and 0 bases from J, leaving 1 base between. CDR1 and CDR2 (germline): LGHNA, YSLEER. This CDR3 is CASSQDSTDTQYF. DNA of the CDR3: TGCGCCAGCAGCCAAGATAGCACAGATACGCAGTATTTT.

The chain joins TRBV7-9 to TRBJ1-2, with 7 positions matching TRBD1. The CDR3 loop spans 13 amino acids. The germline V gene has CDR1 SEHNR and CDR2 FQNEAQ (reference sequence). The V gene end was trimmed by 3 bases and the J gene end by 7 bases; junction bases not matched to a gene: 5. The CDR3 loop reads CASSFEGAPGYTF. The CDR3, as DNA: TGTGCCAGCAGCTTTGAGGGGGCGCCTGGCTACACCTTC.

The chain uses TRBV6-6 and TRBJ2-7, with 9 bases identical to TRBD2. V shed 5 bases, J shed 2 bases, and the junction held 4 bases outside the gene matches. The CDR3 spans 14 residues. Germline CDR1 is MNHNY and CDR2 is SVGAGI (reference sequence). The CDR3 sequence is CASSPASGTYEQYF. Written as DNA, the CDR3 is TGTGCCAGCAGTCCGGCTAGCGGGACCTACGAGCAGTACTTC.

The rearrangement links TRBV9 to TRBJ1-5; 7 bases fit TRBD1. The CDR3 runs to 16 residues. V gave up 4 bases and J gave up 1 base; unmatched junction bases: 8. Germline assignment: CDR1 SGDLS and CDR2 YYNGEE. CDR3 protein: CASSRSARGSNQPQHF. In nucleotides, the CDR3 is TGTGCCAGCAGCAGAAGCGCCAGGGGGAGCAATCAGCCCCAGCATTTT. Full variable domain (missing parts from reference TRBV9 and TRBJ1-5): DSGVTQTPKHLITATGQRVTLRCSPRSGDLSVYWYQQSLDQGLQFLIQYYNGEERAKGNILERFSAQQFPDLHSELNLSSLELGDSALYFCASSRSARGSNQPQHFGDGTRLSIL.

The chain joins TRBV5-1 to TRBJ2-1; 11 bases fit TRBD2. Germline CDR1 SGHRS, CDR2 YFSETQ. Trimming cost V 0 bases and J 4 bases; bases outside gene matches: 6. The CDR3 is made up of 17 amino acids. The CDR3 region has the DNA TGCGCCAGCAGCTTGGCCAGGACTAGCGGGCAGTACAATGAGCAGTTCTTC. This gives the protein CASSLARTSGQYNEQFF.

The chain couples TRBV28 to TRBJ2-2; D is uncertain. The CDR3 covers 17 residues. CDR1 MDHEN and CDR2 SYDVKM come from the germline V gene. Trimming removed 2 bases from V and 1 base from J, with 14 bases in between. CDR3 bases: TGTGCCAGCAGTTTACTTCCGCTGCGGAAGAACACCGGGGAGCTGTTTTTT. Translated, it gives CASSLLPLRKNTGELFF.

V gene TRBV27 combines with J gene TRBJ2-1; D is undetermined. The CDR3 is 11 residues long. Germline V CDR1 and CDR2: MNHEY, SMNVEV (reference sequence). V was pared by 8 bases and J by 5 bases, with 7 bases between. This chain's CDR3 is CASFRNNEQFF. As DNA, the CDR3 is TGTGCCAGCTTTAGAAACAATGAGCAGTTCTTC.

This clone was observed a single time. The rearrangement uses TRBV7-8 and TRBJ2-1; the match to TRBD2 covers 7 bases. CDR3 length: 19 amino acids. V gave up 3 bases and J gave up 4 bases; unmatched junction bases: 18. Germline lookup yields CDR1 SGHVS and CDR2 FQNEAQ. CDR3 in DNA: TGTGCCAGCAGCTTCCCAATTCCAGCGGGAAGAAGATCTTACAATGAGCAGTTCTTC. It specifies CASSFPIPAGRRSYNEQFF.

The chain has TRBV5-5 and TRBJ1-4, with 8 bases that match TRBD1. The CDR3 contains 15 residues. V shed 1 base and J 5 bases; nucleotides not matched to a gene: 4. Germline lookup yields CDR1 SGHKS and CDR2 YYEKEE (reference sequence). In nucleotides, the CDR3 is TGTGCCAGCAGCTTGACACGACAGGGGAATGAAAAACTGTTTTTT. Its protein is CASSLTRQGNEKLFF.

On this clone itself: Within the sample, other DNA sequences also encode this same CDR3. The chain is built from TRBV5-1 and TRBJ2-1, with 9 bases that match TRBD2. V lost 0 bases and J lost 2; bases outside the gene matches: 0. The germline V gene has CDR1 SGHRS and CDR2 YFSETQ. This CDR3 is 15 amino acids long. CDR3 amino acids: CASSLGTSAYNEQFF. The CDR3 coding sequence is TGCGCCAGCAGCTTGGGGACTAGCGCCTACAATGAGCAGTTCTTC. Full variable domain (missing parts from reference TRBV5-1 and TRBJ2-1): KAGVTQTPRYLIKTRGQQVTLSCSPISGHRSVSWYQQTPGQGLQFLFEYFSETQRNKGNFPGRFSGRQFSNSRSEMNVSTLELGDSALYLCASSLGTSAYNEQFFGPGTRLTVL.

The rearrangement joins TRBV4-2 to TRBJ2-7; 8 bases are shared with TRBD2. The junction had 3 bases not matched to a gene; V was cut back by 1 base and J by 4 bases. The germline CDR1 and CDR2 sequences are LGHNA and YNFKEQ. This CDR3 comprises 14 residues. The CDR3 spells CASSQGTSRYEQYF. The CDR3 DNA reads TGTGCCAGCAGCCAAGGGACTAGCCGGTACGAGCAGTACTTC.

This sequence joins TRBV27 and TRBJ1-2; D is ambiguous. V was pared by 3 bases and J by 2 bases, with 7 bases between. Germline V gene lookup returns CDR1 MNHEY and CDR2 SMNVEV (reference sequence). The CDR3 runs to 13 residues. The CDR3 nucleotides are TGTGCCAGCAGTTTTGGGGTAAACTATGGCTACACCTTC. Protein: CASSFGVNYGYTF.

This clone was counted a single time. The chain combines TRBV9 with TRBJ1-4; no definite D call. The ends were cut back, 3 bases at V and 3 bases at J, with 3 bases in the middle. The germline V gene has CDR1 SGDLS and CDR2 YYNGEE. CDR3 size: 12 residues. The CDR3 coding sequence is TGTGCCAGCAGCGGATCTAATGAAAAACTGTTTTTT. The encoded protein is CASSGSNEKLFF.

The chain recombines TRBV19 with TRBJ2-7; 7 bases are a match to TRBD2. Germline assignment: CDR1 LNHDA and CDR2 SQIVND (reference sequence). V trimming: 3 bases; J trimming: 4 bases; junction bases outside the gene matches: 9. The CDR3 length is 15 residues. The CDR3 coding sequence is TGTGCCAGTAGTATTTCGTCGCGGGAGAGATACGAGCAGTACTTC. Translation gives CASSISSRERYEQYF. Full variable domain (missing parts from reference TRBV19 and TRBJ2-7): DGGITQSPKYLFRKEGQNVTLSCEQNLNHDAMYWYRQDPGQGLRLIYYSQIVNDFQKGDIAEGYSVSREKKESFPLTVTSAQKNPTAFYLCASSISSRERYEQYFGPGTRLTVT.

The chain couples TRBV25-1 to TRBJ2-2, with 11 bases fitting TRBD1. The germline CDR1 and CDR2 sequences are MGHDK and SYGVNS. Unmatched junction bases numbered 2, after V lost 6 bases and J lost 5 bases. This CDR3 is 14 amino acids long. This chain's CDR3 is CASRGDRGTGELFF. The CDR3 nucleotides are TGTGCCAGCAGGGGGGACAGGGGGACCGGGGAGCTGTTTTTT.

There are many counts of this clone. The chain joins TRBV6-5 to TRBJ2-5; possibly TRBD1 or TRBD2 for D (5 bases each). Germline V gives CDR1 MNHEY, CDR2 SVGAGI. The CDR3 is 14 amino acids. Trimming removed 6 bases at V and 3 bases at J, with 14 bases between. The CDR3 is CASSPSEGKETQYF. The DNA of the CDR3 is TGTGCCAGCAGCCCAAGTGAGGGGAAAGAGACCCAGTACTTC.

V gene TRBV5-1 combines with J gene TRBJ2-5; maybe TRBD1 (6 bases). Trimming removed 6 bases at V and 5 bases at J, with 17 bases between. Per germline, CDR1 SGHRS and CDR2 YFSETQ. The CDR3 is 14 residues long. The CDR3 nucleotides read TGCGCCAGCACCCCAAACAGGGCCTGGGAGACCCAGTACTTC. Translating gives CASTPNRAWETQYF.

This clone appeared a single time. V usage is TRBV28 and J usage is TRBJ2-5; D unresolved. The CDR3 is 13 residues long. The V gene lost 6 bases and the J gene lost 2 bases, with 10 bases spanning the gap. CDR1 MDHEN and CDR2 SYDVKM come from the germline V gene. The CDR3 DNA sequence: TGTGCCAGCAGGCTACAAGGACAAGAGACCCAGTACTTC. As protein: CASRLQGQETQYF.

The genes are TRBV20-1 and TRBJ2-7; no firm D call. Deletions cut 6 bases from V and 5 bases from J, with 8 bases between. The CDR3 contains 10 residues. In germline, CDR1 is DFQATT, CDR2 SNEGSKA (reference sequence). CDR3: CSARNNEQYF. DNA of the CDR3: TGCAGTGCAAGAAACAACGAGCAGTACTTC.

This clone was detected a few times. The chain joins TRBV5-4 to TRBJ2-3, with 8 bases that match TRBD2. This CDR3 has 16 amino acids. Losses at the gene ends were 2 bases for V and 2 bases for J; bases not matched to a gene: 7. Germline-derived CDR1 and CDR2 are SGHNT and YYREEE (reference sequence). The CDR3 DNA reads as TGTGCCAGCAGCTTACAAACTAGCGGCTACACAGATACGCAGTATTTT. This codes for CASSLQTSGYTDTQYF.

This clone was counted a single time. The chain links TRBV10-3 to TRBJ2-3; TRBD1 might be the D (7 bases). Germline-derived CDR1 and CDR2 are ENHRY and SYGVKD. The CDR3 is 16 amino acids. The V and J ends lost 3 bases and 2 bases respectively, with 15 bases between them. The CDR3 sequence is CAISERETGLTDTQYF. The CDR3 coding sequence is TGTGCCATCAGTGAACGGGAGACAGGGCTCACAGATACGCAGTATTTT.